This T cell receptor beta chain was found in a study of human T cells and chemical hapten exposure (dated by TCRdb to 2020 to 2023). About the full investigation: For sensitization, 2% DPC in acetone was applied to a roughly 2 cm by roughly 2 cm area of upper inner arm skin. The mostly female patient cohort included alopecia areata with under or over 50% scalp involvement, alopecia totalis and alopecia universalis. Weekly therapeutic DPC doses were additionally applied to the scalp of patients throughout the roughly 23-week study period. Libraries were pooled for sequencing, and per-sample TCR yields varied mainly because of small differences in library volumes within the pool. In alopecia patients, the study followed how the peripheral blood TCR repertoire changed in vivo over primary and secondary sensitization to diphenylcyclopropenone (DPC), a hapten. For TCR sequencing, blood came from twenty-nine alopecia patients at anywhere from one to four time points (pre-sensitization, 2, 6 and 24 weeks). Blood samples were taken from patients before sensitization (week 0) and at 2, 6 and about 24 weeks after DPC sensitization. Patch testing on the upper back used Finn chambers containing 0.01% DPC, with scoring done after 6 days according to International Contact Dermatitis Research Group standards. The research as a whole found: A positive correlation was found between the number of PT1 expanded TCRs and patch test score, with significance reached at thresholds 8, 16 and 32 but not 4. Repeated subsampling changed both the strength of the expansion versus patch-test correlation and the threshold at which the correlation became significant. Because every patient had alopecia, a presumed autoimmune disease, the patients' immune response might differ from that of healthy individuals. The number of TCRs above 1 in 1000 frequency did not change with DPC sensitization; there was no evidence of global repertoire structure alterations. Significantly more large CDR3 similarity clusters were formed by expanded TCRs than by pre-sensitization or healthy control sets, consistent with antigen-driven responses.

As to this clonotype: Its cognate antigen has yet to be identified. The record has no base qualities; no much larger clone is one base away.

To prepare the library, RACE was applied. This sample was sequenced with a NextSeq 500. During library preparation, unique molecular identifiers were attached to individual cDNA molecules so that TCRs could be counted quantitatively and reproducibly. From each blood RNA sample, both TCR alpha and TCR beta chains were sequenced. In the original analysis: A median of about 89,000 TCRs per sample was observed, with a range of about 23,224 to 750,000. V, J and CDR3 annotation of the TCR reads was carried out using the Decombinator software suite. For PS versus PT1 abundance plots, all samples were subsampled to the same number of TCRs (28,000). TCRs were defined as expanded if absent before sensitization and observed at least eight times at the 2-week time point. TCRdb reworked the public reads: Q25 trimming with fastp, MiXCR clone assembly, productive beta chains retained. Duplicate CDR3 protein sequences are folded into a single record with the most common DNA and genes. The V and J calls were not made by the authors but by TCRdb's processing. The table for this sample lists about 98,000 distinct CDR3 sequences; 10% to 12% of them were counted only once. Together, the top ten hold 2.5% to 4% of the sample.

V and J lose 3 bases and 0 bases, and a span of 18 bases separates them. The CDR3 measures 18 amino acids from cysteine to phenylalanine. The read is trimmed to its CDR3 DNA, 54 bases read in frame from base 1. In the germline V gene, CDR1 corresponds to MGHRA and CDR2 to YSYEKL. The intended sense of this specimen's time point label: pre-sensitization, week 0. This specimen's treatment or condition label, per the study, means: therapeutic diphenylcyclopropenone sensitization with weekly scalp DPC. Blood at each patch-test visit was drawn before the patch test was applied. Eligible patients were aged 18 to 70, diagnosed with alopecia, deemed suitable for DPC therapy, and excluded if pregnant. Unfractionated whole blood was collected in Tempus Blood RNA tubes, and total RNA was extracted from that blood.

This chain is built from TRBV4-1 and TRBJ2-4; the D gene is perhaps TRBD1, from 8 matching bases. The receptor's source is an older woman with alopecia areata. Some clones in this sample may be carry-over from other donors' samples. The specimen was whole blood, collected in connection with sensitization to the hapten diphenylcyclopropenone (DPC). The DNA sequence is as follows: TGCGCCAGCAGCCAGGCCTACAGGGGGAGGGGAGCCAAAAACATTCAGTACTTC. The translation is CASSQAYRGRGAKNIQYF.